This section outlines one TCR beta chain sequence together with its context. Its antigen specificity is not known. No much larger clonotype is one base removed from it; base qualities were not supplied. The data belong to a study of cytomegalovirus exposure and HLA in healthy donors (dated by TCRdb to 2016 to 2017). With respect to the entire study: In an earlier analysis of some 550 of the donors, 250 to 350 Gb of sequence data and 120 million or so unique TCR beta sequences from about 179 million T cells were reported. An early release covering over 500 HLA-typed donors comprised about 300 gigabases of sequencing data and roughly 85 million unique TCR sequences. The genetic ancestry cluster associated with self-reported Caucasian donors included over 80% of the approximately 400 genotyped donors. The study aimed to test whether signatures of past pathogen exposure could be identified by cataloging public T cell receptors. The study used immunosequencing to profile the T cell repertoires of several hundred subjects and linked those repertoires to cytomegalovirus serostatus. In addition to the first cohort of roughly 700 subjects, a separate validation cohort of approximately 130 different subjects was used. To predict cytomegalovirus infection status, the study brought together high-throughput TCR immunosequencing, statistical association of individual TCRs with disease status, and machine learning. To study patterns of TCR occurrence, a later analysis re-analyzed previously published TCR beta repertoires from several hundred donors and added high-resolution HLA genotyping. The later analysis used no new phenotypic data to find candidate immune exposures, relying instead on TCR beta sequences and their occurrence across donors. In an earlier analysis of over 550 of the donors, high-throughput TCR beta sequencing was used to judge whether each TCR beta V gene segment behaved as functional or pseudogenic. Donor age, sex, ethnicity and CMV serostatus were compiled together with the repertoire data. A later genetic analysis took genome-wide SNP genotypes for about three fifths of the 666 donors and used that subset as a discovery cohort. All discovery cohort repertoires had been generated using a single sequencing platform. Both class I and class II loci were covered by HLA typing, at four-digit resolution. The number of typed donors differed by locus: 629-630 for A, B, C, DRB1 and DQB1; 500 to 550 for DQA1; fewer than 610 for DPA1; and around 450 for DPB1. Several DR-DQ haplotypes were treated as single units for association and clustering because of strong linkage in the cohort. Among about 360 genotyped donors of the cohort, an average of about 240,000 unique TCR beta nucleotide sequences were sequenced per donor, roughly a sixth of them non-productive.

The protocol used for the library was the immunoSEQ multiplex PCR assay. For the multiplex PCR, a mixture combining 60 forward primers for TCR Vbeta segments and 13 reverse primers for TCR Jbeta segments was used. The CDR3 region of rearranged TCR beta genes was amplified from genomic DNA by a multiplex PCR assay. On the Illumina HiSeq System, the amplified TCR beta libraries were sequenced as 87-base-pair reads. In the paper's pipeline: A later analysis tallied 80 million to 95 million unique TCR beta chains across the 640 or so repertoires, and about 12 million of those chains were shared by two or more donors. Raw reads were error-corrected and collapsed into unique sequences with a nearest-neighbor algorithm that merged closely related sequences to remove PCR and sequencing errors. Alignment of CDR3 sequences to IMGT reference sequences was used to assign V, D and J gene segments. For a sequence to be retained, at least a six-nucleotide match to both a V gene segment and a J gene segment was required. Rearrangements were classified as productive when the CDR3 lacked stop codons and remained in frame with V and J, and all other rearrangements were classified as non-productive. Following IMGT convention, CDR3 was defined as the stretch from the second conserved V-encoded cysteine up to the conserved J-encoded phenylalanine. The earlier analysis of 550 to 650 of the donors excluded any sequence lacking an unambiguous match to a single V gene segment. In an earlier analysis of several hundred of the donors, V segments were called functional above 56.7% productive rearrangements and were called segregating when the between-donor standard deviation exceeded 5%. A statistical classification framework was developed to diagnose cytomegalovirus status using the catalog of TCR beta chain sequences. In a later analysis, V and J genes were assigned by comparing TCR nucleotide sequences against IMGT/GENE-DB human TR gene sequences. Using the TCRdist pipeline, a later analysis assigned CDR3 sequences along with most-parsimonious VDJ recombination scenarios. In a later analysis, each TCR beta chain was defined by its CDR3 amino acid sequence together with its V-gene family, and reads without a unique V-gene family were excluded. As a way to deal with suspected cross-contamination and a sequencing artifact, a later analysis dropped hundreds of nucleotide sequences that were highly shared and had low generation probability. In a later analysis, a clonal expansion index for each public chain was calculated from normalized within-repertoire ranks of inferred template counts. In a later analysis, generation probabilities were computed with a VDJ recombination model fitted to out-of-frame rearrangements, and the resulting probabilities were checked against IGoR. In a later analysis, hypergeometric tests were used to score TCR-TCR, TCR-HLA and TCR-CMV co-occurrence, with a repertoire-size bias correction applied to TCR pairs. In a later analysis, false discovery rates were estimated by permuting HLA or CMV assignments 20 times. In a later analysis, co-occurring TCRs were grouped with DBSCAN, and TCRdist sequence similarity was added when clustering was performed within HLA-allele-positive subsets. Co-occurrence clustering excluded repertoires with fewer than 30,000 or more than 120,000 public chains, plus five with anomalous nucleotide sharing. Drawn from immuneACCESS, this table holds only the in-frame rearrangements with V and J called that TCRdb kept. Clones are partly lost; checked studies trace under half to an unresolved V gene and leave the rest unexplained. That table is the source of V, J and clone size, and D and trimming were worked out from the DNA. Here the sample has over 150,000 clones; roughly 71% occur a single time. The top ten constitute about 2.7% of the sample.

Overall study outcomes, separate from this receptor: A few of the identified cytomegalovirus-associated TCR beta chains were confirmed in vitro to be specific for cytomegalovirus antigens. Compared with the roughly 720-donor mean, donors in an Asian-associated ancestry cluster had fewer N-insertions in productive TCRs, according to a later genetic analysis. The study gave a list of 150 to 200 TCR beta chains associated with cytomegalovirus. While some public TCRs were present in many individuals, most TCR sequences turned up only very rarely across donors. Specific HLA alleles were associated with 15,000 to 20,000 TCR beta sequences at a false discovery rate of 0.05 in a later analysis. In an earlier analysis of 587 of the donors, most TCR beta V segments were observed in productive rearrangements about 87% or about 30% of the time, broadly matching IMGT annotations. Because counts were too low, some 17 rarely observed V segments, including chromosome 9 orphons, were left out of the earlier analysis of roughly 600 of the donors. Linkage disequilibrium might explain the correlated functional status among segregating V segments, but an unknown experimental factor could not be ruled out. The sequencing pipeline was judged likely to have produced a cluster of highly shared sequence variants as a technical artifact. Presence/absence analyses assumed roughly uniform sequencing depth across donors, an assumption that may not hold. The only immune exposure information available for the cohort was CMV serostatus. Some IMGT-functional V segments, including TRBV6-2 and TRBV6-3, could not be told apart with the 87-base-pair reads, so those segments were excluded. Strong co-occurrence of HLA alleles, especially DR and DQ, made assigning TCR associations to individual alleles difficult. Because HLA typing was missing for some donors at each locus, association tests included only the typed subset. A further reported finding was that TCR beta sequences accurately predicted the HLA-A and HLA-B alleles for most subjects in the first cohort. The authors suggested that the approach could potentially be generalized to other disease states and immunological phenotypes. According to a later analysis, most CMV-associated TCR beta chains appeared to be HLA-restricted, and the HLA associations seemed to be driven largely by CMV exposure. Compared with equally common non-associated chains, HLA-associated TCR beta chains in a later analysis were more clonally expanded and had lower generation probabilities. An association between a missense DCLRE1C variant and V-gene and J-gene trimming of TCR beta chains was found in a later genetic analysis and replicated in an independent cohort. Several of the top co-occurrence clusters appeared to be linked to parvovirus B19, influenza, CMV and Epstein-Barr virus, according to a later analysis. In this cohort, only TCR beta chains were sequenced, and detectable features were limited by the absence of alpha or paired-chain data. According to a later analysis, TCR association rates differed among HLA loci, with DRB1 alleles showing the most associated TCRs and HLA-C alleles showing the fewest. The classifier was reported to diagnose cytomegalovirus status with high specificity and sensitivity in both the original cohort and the validation cohort.

The cohort was made up of 500 to 850 healthy bone marrow donors. At the time of sampling, all cohort members were nominally healthy, though unrecorded immune exposures were likely present. The donor was CMV seropositive and belonged to the group of 250 to 300 seropositive cohort members. Every donor gave a peripheral blood sample, and the peripheral blood mononuclear cells from that sample were used for TCR beta sequencing. Genomic DNA was extracted from the blood cell samples with the Qiagen DNeasy Blood Extraction Kit. From the cysteine up to the phenylalanine, the CDR3 has a length of 15 residues. CDR3 DNA only is kept here, 45 bases in frame from base 1. Compared with germline, V lacks 4 bases and J lacks 3 bases; bases without a gene match: 6. Sequences SGHNT (CDR1) and YYREEE (CDR2) are obtained from the germline V gene (reference sequence).

The rearrangement combines TRBV5-4 with TRBJ2-3, with 9 middle bases fitting TRBD2. The receptor's source is a woman aged 50 to 60 in good health and CMV-seropositive. The sample taken for sequencing was PBMCs. CDR3 loop: CASSRGGVGTDTQYF. The bases read TGTGCCAGCAGCCGCGGGGGGGTAGGGACAGATACGCAGTATTTT.